These 5 T cell receptor beta chains were sequenced from one sample in a study of early T cells in non-severe SARS-CoV-2 infection. TCRdb re-derived calls from the 5' RACE reads in MiXCR, one entry per CDR3 protein. The sample contains tens of thousands of distinct CDR3 sequences, about 12% of which appear only once. Material for sequencing was whole blood. The receptors come from an adult who was a healthcare worker with PCR-confirmed SARS-CoV-2 infection or an uninfected control (not recorded which).

The chain combines TRBV6-5 with TRBJ2-4; unclear D gene. V lost 2 bases to trimming and J lost 1 base, with 9 bases between them. Germline values: CDR1 MNHEY, CDR2 SVGAGI. This CDR3 has 15 amino acids. For the CDR3, the DNA is TGTGCCAGCAGTTACGGAAAGCATGCCAAAAACATTCAGTACTTC. Its protein is CASSYGKHAKNIQYF.

In this sample, this clonotype turned up a few times. The chain is built from TRBV24-1 and TRBJ2-5, with 9 bases that match TRBD1. CDR3 length: 15 residues. Losses at the gene ends were 5 bases for V and 5 bases for J; bases not matched to a gene: 8. Looked up from germline, CDR1 is KGHDR and CDR2 is SFDVKD. The CDR3 reads CATSGGTGLRETQYF. CDR3 bases: TGTGCCACCAGTGGAGGGACAGGGCTTAGGGAGACCCAGTACTTC.

This clonotype was seen ten or more times. The J gene is TRBJ2-3, the V gene TRBV5-5, with no clear D. The V end lost 0 bases, the J end lost 2 bases, and 10 bases lay between the germline ends. The CDR3 length is 15 residues. CDR1 is SGHKS and CDR2 is YYEKEE in the germline V gene (reference sequence). CDR3 DNA sequence: TGTGCCAGCAGCTTGGCCCAGGCCTACACAGATACGCAGTATTTT. It translates to CASSLAQAYTDTQYF.

Many counts were recorded for this clonotype. The rearrangement uses TRBV7-8 and TRBJ2-1; 8 nucleotides align to TRBD1. Germline CDR1 reads SGHVS; CDR2 reads FQNEAQ. The CDR3 is 14 amino acids. V shed 7 bases and J 8 bases; nucleotides not matched to a gene: 10. This chain's CDR3 is CASTQSGGWYEQFF. The CDR3 DNA is TGTGCCAGCACCCAGTCAGGGGGCTGGTATGAGCAGTTCTTC.

This clonotype was seen repeatedly, ten times or more. The V call is TRBV12-3 or TRBV12-4, the J call TRBJ2-7; D may be TRBD2 (5 bases). This CDR3 has 13 residues. Trimming removed 8 bases at V and 2 bases at J, with 13 bases between. The CDR3 loop is CASSRRPAYEQYF. The DNA of the CDR3 is TGTGCCAGCTCCCGGAGGCCCGCCTACGAGCAGTACTTC.